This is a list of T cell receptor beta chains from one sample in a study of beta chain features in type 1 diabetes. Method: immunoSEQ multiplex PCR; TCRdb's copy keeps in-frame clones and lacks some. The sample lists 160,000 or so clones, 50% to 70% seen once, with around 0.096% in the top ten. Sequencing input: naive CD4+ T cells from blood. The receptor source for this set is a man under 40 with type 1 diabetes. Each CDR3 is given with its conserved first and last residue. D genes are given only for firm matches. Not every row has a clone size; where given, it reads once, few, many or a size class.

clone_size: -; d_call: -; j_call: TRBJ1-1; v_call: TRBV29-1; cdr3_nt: TGCAGCGTTCCTCCGGCCTTGAACACTGAAGCTTTCTTT; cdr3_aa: CSVPPALNTEAFF
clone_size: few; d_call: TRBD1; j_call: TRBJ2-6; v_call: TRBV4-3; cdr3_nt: TGCGCCAGCAGCCAGATCACAGGGGACGGGGCCAACGTCCTGACTTTC; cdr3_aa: CASSQITGDGANVLTF
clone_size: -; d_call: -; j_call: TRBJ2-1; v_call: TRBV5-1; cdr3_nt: TGCGCCAGCCAACAGGGTCCTCCGGGGTGGGCCTACAATGAGCAGTTCTTC; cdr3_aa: CASQQGPPGWAYNEQFF
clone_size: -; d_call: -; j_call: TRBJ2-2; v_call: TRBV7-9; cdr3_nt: TGTGCCAGCAGCTTAGAGGGGTCAGGCCCAAGCGGGGAGCTGTTTTTT; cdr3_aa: CASSLEGSGPSGELFF
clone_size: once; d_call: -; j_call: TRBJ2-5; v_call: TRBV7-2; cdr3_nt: TGTGCCACCTCCGCCAGCAGAGAGACCCAGTACTTC; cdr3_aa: CATSASRETQYF
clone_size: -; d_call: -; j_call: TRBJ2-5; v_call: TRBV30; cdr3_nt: TGTGCCTGGAGTGTAGGGGTACAAGAGACCCAGTACTTC; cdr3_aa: CAWSVGVQETQYF
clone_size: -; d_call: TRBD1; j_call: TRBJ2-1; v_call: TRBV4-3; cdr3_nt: TGCGCCAGCAGCCAACTAACAGGGGGCTTCTACAATGAGCAGTTCTTC; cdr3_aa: CASSQLTGGFYNEQFF
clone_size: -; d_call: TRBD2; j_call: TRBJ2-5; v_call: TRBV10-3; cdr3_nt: TGTGCCATCAGAGGCAGCGGGGGTGGACAAGAGACCCAGTACTTC; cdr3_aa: CAIRGSGGGQETQYF
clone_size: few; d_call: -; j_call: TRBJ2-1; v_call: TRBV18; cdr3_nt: TGTGCCAGCCAGGATGGGTTGAGTAATGAGCAGTTCTTC; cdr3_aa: CASQDGLSNEQFF
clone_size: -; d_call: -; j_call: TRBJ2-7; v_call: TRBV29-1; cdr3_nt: TGCAGCGCCAACTCGGACTGGTACGAGCAGTACTTC; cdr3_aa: CSANSDWYEQYF
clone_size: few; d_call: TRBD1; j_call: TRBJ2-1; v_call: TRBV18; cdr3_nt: TGTGCCAGCTCACCGGGACAGGGAATATACAATGAGCAGTTCTTC; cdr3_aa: CASSPGQGIYNEQFF
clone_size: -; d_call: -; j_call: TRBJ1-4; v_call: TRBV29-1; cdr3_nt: TGCAGCGTTGAAGATCTCGGGATCGTCGGGCGTACCCGTGAAAAACTGTTTTTT; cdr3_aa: CSVEDLGIVGRTREKLFF
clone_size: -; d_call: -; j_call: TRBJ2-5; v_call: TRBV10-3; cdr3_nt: TGTGCCATCAGTGAGTCGGCTAATGGGGAGACCCAGTACTTC; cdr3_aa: CAISESANGETQYF
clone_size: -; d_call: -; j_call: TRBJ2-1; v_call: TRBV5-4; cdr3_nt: TGTGCCAGCAGCTTGGACGGGGTGTATGGTTACAATGAGCAGTTCTTC; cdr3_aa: CASSLDGVYGYNEQFF
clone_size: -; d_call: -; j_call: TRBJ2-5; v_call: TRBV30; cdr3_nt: TGTGCCGGCGGGACAGACTTTCAAGAGACCCAGTACTTC; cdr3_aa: CAGGTDFQETQYF
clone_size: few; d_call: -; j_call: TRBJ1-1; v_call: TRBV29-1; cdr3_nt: TGCAGCGTTGAAGTGGGCCACAGTGAAGCTTTCTTT; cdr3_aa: CSVEVGHSEAFF
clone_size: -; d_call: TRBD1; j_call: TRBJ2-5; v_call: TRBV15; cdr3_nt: TGTGCCACCAGCGCCCGGACAGGGGAGGTAGAGACCCAGTACTTC; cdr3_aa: CATSARTGEVETQYF
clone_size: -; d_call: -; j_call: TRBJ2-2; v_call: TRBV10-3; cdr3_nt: TGTGCCACCGGTGGCGAGCGGTACACCGGGGAGCTGTTTTTT; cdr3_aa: CATGGERYTGELFF
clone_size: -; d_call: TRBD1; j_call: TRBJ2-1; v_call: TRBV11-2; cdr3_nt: TGTGCCAGCATTAAGGGACAGGTTCCAAATGAGCAGTTCTTC; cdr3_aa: CASIKGQVPNEQFF
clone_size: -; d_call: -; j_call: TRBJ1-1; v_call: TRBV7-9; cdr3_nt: TGTGCCAGCAGCTTAGGGTCGAACACTGAAGCTTTCTTT; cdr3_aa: CASSLGSNTEAFF
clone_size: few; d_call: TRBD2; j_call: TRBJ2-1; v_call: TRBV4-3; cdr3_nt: TGCGCCAGCAGCCAAGTTCTAGCGGACAATGAGCAGTTCTTC; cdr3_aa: CASSQVLADNEQFF
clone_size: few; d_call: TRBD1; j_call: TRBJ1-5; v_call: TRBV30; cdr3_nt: TGTGCCTGGGCCTTGACAGGGGATCAGCCCCAGCATTTT; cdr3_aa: CAWALTGDQPQHF
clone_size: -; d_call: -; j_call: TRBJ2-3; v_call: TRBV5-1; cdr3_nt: TGCGCCAGCAGCTTGTGGACAGAACGGGTCGAGGGGACCGTGGATACGCAGTATTTT; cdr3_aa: CASSLWTERVEGTVDTQYF
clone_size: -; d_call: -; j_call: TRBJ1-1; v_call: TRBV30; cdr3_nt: TGTGCCTGGGGGGAAGCTTTCTTT; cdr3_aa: CAWGEAFF
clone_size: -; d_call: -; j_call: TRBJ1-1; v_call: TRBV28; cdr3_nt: TGTGCCAGCAGTGCGCTGATCAGAGCGAACGGTGAAGCTTTCTTT; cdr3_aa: CASSALIRANGEAFF
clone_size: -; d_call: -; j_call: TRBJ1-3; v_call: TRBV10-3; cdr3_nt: TGTGCCATCAGTGCAGACTCTGTGGGAAACACCATATATTTT; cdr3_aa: CAISADSVGNTIYF
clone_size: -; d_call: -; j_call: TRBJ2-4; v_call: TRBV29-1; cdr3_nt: TGCAGCGTTCTCCCCTCCAAAAACATTCAGTACTTC; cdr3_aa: CSVLPSKNIQYF
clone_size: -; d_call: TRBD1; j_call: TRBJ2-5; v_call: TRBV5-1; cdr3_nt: TGCGCCAGCACCGGGGCGGGGACAGGGAAGGAGACCCAGTACTTC; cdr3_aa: CASTGAGTGKETQYF
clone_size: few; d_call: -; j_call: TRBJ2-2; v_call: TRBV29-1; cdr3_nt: TGCAGCGTTGGGAGCAGGGTCTCGAACACCGGGGAGCTGTTTTTT; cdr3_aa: CSVGSRVSNTGELFF
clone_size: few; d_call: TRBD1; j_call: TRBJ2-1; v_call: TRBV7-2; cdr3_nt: TGTGCCAGCAGCTTAGTAGGGGGACAGATTCCCAATGAGCAGTTCTTC; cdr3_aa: CASSLVGGQIPNEQFF
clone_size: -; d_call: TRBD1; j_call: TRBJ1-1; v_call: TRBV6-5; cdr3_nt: TGTGCCAGCAGTTACTCACGACAGGGGCGGAACACTGAAGCTTTCTTT; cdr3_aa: CASSYSRQGRNTEAFF
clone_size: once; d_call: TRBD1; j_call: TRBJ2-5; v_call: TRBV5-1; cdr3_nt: TGCGCCAGCAGCGCTGGGACAGAAGAGACCCAGTACTTC; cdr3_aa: CASSAGTEETQYF
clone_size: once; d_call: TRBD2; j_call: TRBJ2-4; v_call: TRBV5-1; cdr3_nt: TGCGCCAGCAGCGATCTAGCGGCAGACAAAAACATTCAGTACTTC; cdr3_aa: CASSDLAADKNIQYF
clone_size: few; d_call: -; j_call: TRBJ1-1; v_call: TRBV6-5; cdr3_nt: TGTGCCAGCAGAGACAGCACTGAAGCTTTCTTT; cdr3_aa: CASRDSTEAFF
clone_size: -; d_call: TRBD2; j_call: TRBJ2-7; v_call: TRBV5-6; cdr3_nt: TGTGCCAGCAGCTTCCGGACTAGCGGGGGGTACGAGCAGTACTTC; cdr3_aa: CASSFRTSGGYEQYF
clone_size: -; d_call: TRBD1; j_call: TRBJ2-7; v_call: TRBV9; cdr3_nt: TGTGCCAGCAGCGTAGGACAGGGAACTTACGAGCAGTACTTC; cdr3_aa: CASSVGQGTYEQYF
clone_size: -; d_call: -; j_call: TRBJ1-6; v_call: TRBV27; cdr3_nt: TGTGCCAGCAGCACGAATAATTCACCCCTCCACTTT; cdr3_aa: CASSTNNSPLHF
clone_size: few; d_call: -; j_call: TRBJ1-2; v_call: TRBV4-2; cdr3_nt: TGTGCCAGCAGCCAAGATAAGGGTTGGTACTATGGCTACACCTTC; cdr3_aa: CASSQDKGWYYGYTF
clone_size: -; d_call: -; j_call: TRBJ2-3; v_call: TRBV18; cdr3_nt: TGTGCCAGCTCACCACCGAGGGGTACAGATACGCAGTATTTT; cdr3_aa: CASSPPRGTDTQYF
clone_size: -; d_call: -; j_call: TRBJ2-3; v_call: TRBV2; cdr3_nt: TGTGCCAGCAGTGAAGCGCTTCCAGGCTACTCCGTTACTAGCACAGATACGCAGTATTTT; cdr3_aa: CASSEALPGYSVTSTDTQYF
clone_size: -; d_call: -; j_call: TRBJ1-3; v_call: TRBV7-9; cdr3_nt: TGTGCCAGCAGCTTAAGTTTCCGGGCTTCACCTGGAAACACCATATATTTT; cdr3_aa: CASSLSFRASPGNTIYF
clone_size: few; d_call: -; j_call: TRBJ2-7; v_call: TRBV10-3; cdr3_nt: TGTGCCATCAGTTCGACAGAAGGGGGCTACGAGCAGTACTTC; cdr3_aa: CAISSTEGGYEQYF
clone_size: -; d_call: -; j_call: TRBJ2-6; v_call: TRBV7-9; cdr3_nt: TGTGCCAGCAGCTTAGGGGGCGCCATCTCTGGGGCCAACGTCCTGACTTTC; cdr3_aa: CASSLGGAISGANVLTF
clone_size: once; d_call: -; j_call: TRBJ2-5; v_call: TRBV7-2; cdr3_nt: TGTGCCAGCAGCTTAATGATGGCGGGGCAAGAGACCCAGTACTTC; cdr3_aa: CASSLMMAGQETQYF
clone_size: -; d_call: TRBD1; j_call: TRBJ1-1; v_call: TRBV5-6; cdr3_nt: TGTGCCAGCAGCCTGCAGGGACAGGGCTCAGGCACTGAAGCTTTCTTT; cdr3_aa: CASSLQGQGSGTEAFF
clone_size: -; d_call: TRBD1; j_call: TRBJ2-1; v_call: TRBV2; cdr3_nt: TGTGCCAGCAGGCGACAGGGACCCTACAATGAGCAGTTCTTC; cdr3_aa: CASRRQGPYNEQFF
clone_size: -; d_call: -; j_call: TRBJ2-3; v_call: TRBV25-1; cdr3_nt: TGTGCCAGCAGTGGACTGACTAGCACAGATACGCAGTATTTT; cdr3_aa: CASSGLTSTDTQYF
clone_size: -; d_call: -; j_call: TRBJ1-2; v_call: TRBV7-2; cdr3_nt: TGTGCCAGCAGCTTTCCTCTCGGGTCTAACTATGGCTACACCTTC; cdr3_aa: CASSFPLGSNYGYTF
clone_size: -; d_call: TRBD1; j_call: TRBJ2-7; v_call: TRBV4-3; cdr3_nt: TGCGCCAGCAGCCAAGATCGGGACAGCGTATACGAGCAGTACTTC; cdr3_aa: CASSQDRDSVYEQYF
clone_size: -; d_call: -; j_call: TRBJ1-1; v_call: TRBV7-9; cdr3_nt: TGTGCCAGCAGCCGCGTCTCTACTGACACTGAAGCTTTCTTT; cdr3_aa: CASSRVSTDTEAFF
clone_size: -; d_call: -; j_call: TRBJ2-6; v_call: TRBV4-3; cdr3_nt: TGCGCCAGCTCCAATTCTGGGGCCAACGTCCTGACTTTC; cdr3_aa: CASSNSGANVLTF
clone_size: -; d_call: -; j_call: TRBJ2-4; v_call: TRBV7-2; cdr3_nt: TGTGCCAGCAGCTTAGCTGGTCGTACCAACATTCAGTACTTC; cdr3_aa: CASSLAGRTNIQYF
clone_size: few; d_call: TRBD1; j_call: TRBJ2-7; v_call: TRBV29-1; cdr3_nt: TGCAGCGTTGGGGTAGGGGGCCACGAGCAGTACTTC; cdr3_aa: CSVGVGGHEQYF
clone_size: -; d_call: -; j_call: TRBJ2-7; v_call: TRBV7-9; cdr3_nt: TGTGCCAGCAGCTCATCAGAAACCTACGAGCAGTACTTC; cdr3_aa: CASSSSETYEQYF
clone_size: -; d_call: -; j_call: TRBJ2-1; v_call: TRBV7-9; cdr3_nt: TGTGCCAGCAGCTTATGGGGAGAGTACAATGAGCAGTTCTTC; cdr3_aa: CASSLWGEYNEQFF
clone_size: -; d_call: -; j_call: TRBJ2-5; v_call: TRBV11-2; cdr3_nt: TGTGCCAGCAGCTTAGACCGCTATGCGGGAGAGACCCAGTACTTC; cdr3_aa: CASSLDRYAGETQYF
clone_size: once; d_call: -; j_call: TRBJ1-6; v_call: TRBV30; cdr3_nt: TGTGCCTGGAGTGTTGGAGGGGGTTCACCCCTCCACTTT; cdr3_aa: CAWSVGGGSPLHF
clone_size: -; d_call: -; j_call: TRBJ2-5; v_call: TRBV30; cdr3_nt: TGTGCCTGGAATACTCAGGCGAGGGAGACCCAGTACTTC; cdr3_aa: CAWNTQARETQYF
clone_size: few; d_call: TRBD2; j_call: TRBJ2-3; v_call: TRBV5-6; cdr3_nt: TGTGCCAGCAGCTTGGGCCTAGCGGGGCAAGATACGCAGTATTTT; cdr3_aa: CASSLGLAGQDTQYF
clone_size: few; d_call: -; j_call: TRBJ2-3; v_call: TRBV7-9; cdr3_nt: TGTGCCAGCAGCTCAGGGACAGATACGCAGTATTTT; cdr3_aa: CASSSGTDTQYF